The 15 T cell receptor beta chains presented below share a single source sample, sequenced in a study of OX40 agonist ivuxolimab in advanced cancers. Using immunoSEQ multiplex PCR, the repertoire was profiled, and TCRdb retains in-frame clones only, with some absent. The sample lists 80,000 to 95,000 clones, around 85% occurring once. The sample consisted of CD4+ or CD8+ T cells sorted from blood, taken in a trial of the OX40 agonist ivuxolimab. The source is an adult with an advanced solid tumor such as melanoma, head and neck, liver or kidney cancer.

The chain employs TRBV6-5 and TRBJ2-7, with D perhaps TRBD2 (5 bases). The CDR3 covers 15 residues. Germline V gene lookup returns CDR1 MNHEY and CDR2 SVGAGI. Trimming removed 7 bases at V and 6 bases at J, with 22 bases between. The CDR3 bases are TGTGCCAGCAACCCAGCTGGAGGTACAGTTTCCGAGCAGTACTTC. Residues: CASNPAGGTVSEQYF.

This clone was recorded only once. This chain links TRBV7-3 with TRBJ2-1; no clear D gene. Per the germline V gene, CDR1 is SGHTA and CDR2 is FQGTGA. V lost 5 bases to trimming and J lost 0 bases, with 11 bases between them. The CDR3 totals 15 residues. CDR3 in amino acids: CASSIQLSSYNEQFF. CDR3 bases: TGTGCCAGCAGCATACAGTTGAGCTCCTACAATGAGCAGTTCTTC.

The chain has TRBV4-1 and TRBJ2-3; D unclear. The CDR3 covers 13 residues. Germline assignment: CDR1 MGHRA and CDR2 YSYEKL. V was trimmed by 1 base and J by 6 bases, leaving 8 bases between them. This CDR3 reads CASSQVEWDTQYF. The CDR3 nucleotides are TGCGCCAGCAGCCAAGTGGAGTGGGATACGCAGTATTTT.

The chain combines TRBV7-2 with TRBJ2-5; D remains ambiguous. There are 13 residues in the CDR3. Trimming left V 1 base short and J 4 bases short, with 7 bases between. Germline CDR1 SGHTA, CDR2 FQGNSA. The CDR3 DNA sequence: TGTGCCAGCAGCTTAGACGGGTTAGAGACCCAGTACTTC. Translation gives CASSLDGLETQYF.

This clone has only one observation. The chain's CDR3 is CASSIEARGWETQYF. CDR3 DNA sequence: TGTGCCAGTAGTATCGAGGCCAGGGGGTGGGAGACCCAGTACTTC. The chain has TRBV19 and TRBJ2-5, with 7 bases identical to TRBD1. This CDR3 comprises 15 residues. V gave up 3 bases and J gave up 5 bases; unmatched junction bases: 9. Looked up from germline, CDR1 is LNHDA and CDR2 is SQIVND (reference sequence).

As to this clone: The same CDR3 arises from other DNA sequences in this sample as well. This chain joins TRBV4-3 and TRBJ1-5; D is uncertain. The V gene lost 0 bases and the J gene lost 6 bases, with 6 bases spanning the gap. This CDR3 is built from 13 residues. Germline V gene sequence: CDR1 LGHNA, CDR2 YSLEER. DNA of the CDR3: TGCGCCAGCAGCCAAGATCGGGGTCAGCCCCAGCATTTT. Its translation is CASSQDRGQPQHF.

The rearrangement uses TRBV7-2 and TRBJ2-7, with D possibly being TRBD1 (6 bases). The CDR3 has 14 residues. Trimming removed 5 bases from V and 0 bases from J, with 11 bases in between. In germline, CDR1 is SGHTA, CDR2 FQGNSA. The DNA of the CDR3 is TGTGCCAGCAGCAAAGGGGGTAGCTCCTACGAGCAGTACTTC. Protein product: CASSKGGSSYEQYF.

The gene calls are TRBV6-6 and TRBJ2-5; D is possibly TRBD1 or TRBD2 (5 bases each). The CDR3 has 14 amino acids. CDR1 and CDR2 from the germline V gene are MNHNY and SVGAGI (reference sequence). V lost 5 bases, J lost 5 bases, and 15 bases lay in between. CDR3 nucleotide sequence: TGTGCCAGCAGTCCCTGGGGGAGTTATGAGACCCAGTACTTC. It translates to CASSPWGSYETQYF.

The J gene is TRBJ2-2, the V gene TRBV28, with a possible D match to TRBD1 (5 bases). Germline CDR1 is MDHEN and CDR2 is SYDVKM. Trimming cost V 6 bases and J 3 bases, with 14 bases left between them. This CDR3 has 15 amino acids. The CDR3 region has the DNA TGTGCCAGCAGCCCTGGGGCTTTAGACACCGGGGAGCTGTTTTTT. It is translated as CASSPGALDTGELFF.

This clone has just one count. The genes are TRBV28 and TRBJ2-7, with 10 nucleotides matching TRBD2. In germline, CDR1 is MDHEN, CDR2 SYDVKM. The CDR3 has 15 amino acids. Unmatched junction bases numbered 4, after V lost 5 bases and J lost 0 bases. CDR3 sequence reads: CASSNSGGSSYEQYF. The CDR3 bases are TGTGCCAGCAGTAATAGCGGGGGGAGCTCCTACGAGCAGTACTTC. Filled out from reference TRBV28 and TRBJ2-7, the complete variable domain reads DVKVTQSSRYLVKRTGEKVFLECVQDMDHENMFWYRQDPGLGLRLIYFSYDVKMKEKGDIPEGYSVSREKKERFSLILESASTNQTSMYLCASSNSGGSSYEQYFGPGTRLTVT.

This clone has only a few counts. The chain joins TRBV10-3 to TRBJ2-1; a possible D gene is TRBD1 (5 bases). The CDR3 is made up of 16 amino acids. CDR1 ENHRY and CDR2 SYGVKD come from the germline V gene. V shed 0 bases and J shed 5 bases, with 14 bases lying between them. The chain's CDR3 is CAISESGANRDNEQFF. CDR3 sequence (DNA): TGTGCCATCAGTGAGTCAGGGGCTAATAGGGACAATGAGCAGTTCTTC.

The sample holds one count of this clone. The CDR3 DNA follows: TGCGCCAGCAGCCAAGCCCGGAGCTCCTACAATGAGCAGTTCTTC. Protein sequence: CASSQARSSYNEQFF. The V and J genes are TRBV4-3 and TRBJ2-1; D ambiguous. Germline lookup yields CDR1 LGHNA and CDR2 YSLEER. There are 15 residues in the CDR3. The V gene lost 1 base and the J gene lost 0 bases, with 7 bases spanning the gap.

This clone was seen a handful of times. The chain carries TRBV4-1 and TRBJ1-2; a possible D gene is TRBD1 (6 bases). The CDR3 extends over 17 amino acids. The germline V and J ends were trimmed by 1 base and 2 bases, with 17 bases remaining between them. The germline CDR1 and CDR2 sequences are MGHRA and YSYEKL. CDR3 sequence: CASSQGARDTGNYGYTF. As DNA, the CDR3 is TGCGCCAGCAGCCAAGGGGCCCGGGACACCGGGAACTATGGCTACACCTTC.

The chain combines TRBV4-3 with TRBJ2-5, with a weak D call TRBD1 (6 bases). Germline CDR1 is LGHNA and CDR2 is YSLEER. The CDR3 covers 14 residues. Trimming left V 2 bases short and J 5 bases short, with 12 bases between. The CDR3 nucleotides are TGCGCCAGCAGCCAACAGGGGACAAGTGAGACCCAGTACTTC. Translating it yields CASSQQGTSETQYF.

This chain connects TRBV7-6 to TRBJ2-5; 9 bases agree with TRBD1. V shed 4 bases and J 4 bases; nucleotides not matched to a gene: 7. Germline CDR1 and CDR2: SGHVS and FNYEAQ. The CDR3 has 15 amino acids. The CDR3 loop is CASSSTPTGGETQYF. Written as DNA, the CDR3 is TGTGCCAGCAGCTCCACCCCGACAGGGGGAGAGACCCAGTACTTC.